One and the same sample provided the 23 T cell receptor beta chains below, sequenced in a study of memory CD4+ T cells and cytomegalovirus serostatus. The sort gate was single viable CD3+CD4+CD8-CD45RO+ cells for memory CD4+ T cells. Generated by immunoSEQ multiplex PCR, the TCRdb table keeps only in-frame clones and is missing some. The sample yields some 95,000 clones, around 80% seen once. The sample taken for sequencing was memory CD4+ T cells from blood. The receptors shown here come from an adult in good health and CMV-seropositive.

The CDR3 loop reads CASRSGTSYTGELFF. The CDR3 bases are TGCGCCAGCAGATCCGGGACTAGCTACACCGGGGAGCTGTTTTTT. The gene calls are TRBV10-1 and TRBJ2-2; 9 bases map to TRBD2. In germline, CDR1 is WNHNN, CDR2 SYGVQD (reference sequence). The length of the CDR3 is 15 residues. V trimming: 6 bases; J trimming: 3 bases; junction bases outside the gene matches: 5.

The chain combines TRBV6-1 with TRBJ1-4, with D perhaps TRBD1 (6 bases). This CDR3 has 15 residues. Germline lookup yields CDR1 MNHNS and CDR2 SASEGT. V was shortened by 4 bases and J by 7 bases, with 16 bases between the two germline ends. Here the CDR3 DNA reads TGTGCCAGCAGTGTCGCGGGGGCGATCGGTGAAAAACTGTTTTTT. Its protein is CASSVAGAIGEKLFF.

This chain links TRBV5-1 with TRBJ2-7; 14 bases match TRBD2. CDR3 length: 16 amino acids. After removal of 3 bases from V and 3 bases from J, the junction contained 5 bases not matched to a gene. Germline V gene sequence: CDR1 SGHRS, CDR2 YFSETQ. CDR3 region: CASSSGGTSGGYEQYF. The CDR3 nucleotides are TGCGCCAGCAGCTCAGGGGGGACTAGCGGGGGCTACGAGCAGTACTTC.

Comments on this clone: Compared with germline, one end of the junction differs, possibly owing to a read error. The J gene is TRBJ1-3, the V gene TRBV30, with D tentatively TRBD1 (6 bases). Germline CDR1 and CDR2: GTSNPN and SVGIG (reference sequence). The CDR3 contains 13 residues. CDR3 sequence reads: CAWSVGGGITIYF. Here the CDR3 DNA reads TGTGCCTGGAGTGTAGGGGGGGGAATCACCATATATTTT. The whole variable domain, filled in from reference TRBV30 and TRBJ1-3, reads SQTIHQWPATLVQPVGSPLSLECTVEGTSNPNLYWYRQAAGRGLQLLFYSVGIGQISSEVPQNLSASRPQDRQFILSSKKLLLSDSGFYLCAWSVGGGITIYFGEGSWLTVV.

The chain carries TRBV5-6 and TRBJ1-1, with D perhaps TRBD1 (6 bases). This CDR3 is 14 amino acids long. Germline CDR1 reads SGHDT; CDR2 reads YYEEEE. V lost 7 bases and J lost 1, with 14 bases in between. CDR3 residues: CASYTGTTNTEAFF. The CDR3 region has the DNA TGTGCCAGCTATACCGGGACAACGAACACTGAAGCTTTCTTT.

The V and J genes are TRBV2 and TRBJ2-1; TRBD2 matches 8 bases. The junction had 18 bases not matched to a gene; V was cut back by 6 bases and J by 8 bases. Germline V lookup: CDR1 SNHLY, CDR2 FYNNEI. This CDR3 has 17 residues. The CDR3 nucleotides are TGTGCCAGCAGAGACCCGCCGGGAGGGCCAAGGGTGGATGAGCAGTTCTTC. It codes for CASRDPPGGPRVDEQFF. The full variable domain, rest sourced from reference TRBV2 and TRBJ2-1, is EPEVTQTPSHQVTQMGQEVILRCVPISNHLYFYWYRQILGQKVEFLVSFYNNEISEKSEIFDDQFSVERPDGSNFTLKIRSTKLEDSAMYFCASRDPPGGPRVDEQFFGPGTRLTVL.

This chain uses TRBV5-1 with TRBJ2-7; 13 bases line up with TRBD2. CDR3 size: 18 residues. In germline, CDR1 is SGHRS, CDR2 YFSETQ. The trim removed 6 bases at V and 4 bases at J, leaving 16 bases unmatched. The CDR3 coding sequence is TGCGCCAGCACCCCCGGGGGGACTAGCGGGATCGGTTGGTACGAGCAGTACTTC. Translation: CASTPGGTSGIGWYEQYF.

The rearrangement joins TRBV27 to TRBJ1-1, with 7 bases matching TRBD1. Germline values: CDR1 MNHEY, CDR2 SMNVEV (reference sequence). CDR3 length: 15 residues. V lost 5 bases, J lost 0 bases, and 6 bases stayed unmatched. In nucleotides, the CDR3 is TGTGCCAGCAGTCATAGACAGGGTCTGAACACTGAAGCTTTCTTT. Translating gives CASSHRQGLNTEAFF.

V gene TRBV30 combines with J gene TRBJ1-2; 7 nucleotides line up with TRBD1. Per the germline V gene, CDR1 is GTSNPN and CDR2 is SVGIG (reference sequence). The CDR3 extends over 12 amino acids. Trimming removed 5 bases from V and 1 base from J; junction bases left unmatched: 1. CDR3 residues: CAWGTVNYGYTF. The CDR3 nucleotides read TGTGCCTGGGGGACAGTTAACTATGGCTACACCTTC.

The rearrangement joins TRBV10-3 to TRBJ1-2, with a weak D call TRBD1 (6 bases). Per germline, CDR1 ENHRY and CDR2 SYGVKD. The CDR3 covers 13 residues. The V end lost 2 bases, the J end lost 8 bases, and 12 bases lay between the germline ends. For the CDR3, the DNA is TGTGCCATCAGTGAGACAGGGAATGGCGGCTACACCTTC. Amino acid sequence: CAISETGNGGYTF.

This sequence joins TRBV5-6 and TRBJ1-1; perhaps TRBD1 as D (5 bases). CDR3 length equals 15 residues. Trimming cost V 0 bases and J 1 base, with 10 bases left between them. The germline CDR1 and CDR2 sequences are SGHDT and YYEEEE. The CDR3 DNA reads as TGTGCCAGCAGCTTGGCAGGGCGCCCGAACACTGAAGCTTTCTTT. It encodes CASSLAGRPNTEAFF.

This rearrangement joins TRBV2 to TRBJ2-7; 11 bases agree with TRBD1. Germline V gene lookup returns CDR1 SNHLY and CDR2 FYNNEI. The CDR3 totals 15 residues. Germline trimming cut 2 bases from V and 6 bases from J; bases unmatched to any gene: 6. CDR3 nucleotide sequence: TGTGCCAGCAGTGAAACGGGGACAGGGGGATCCGAGCAGTACTTC. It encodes CASSETGTGGSEQYF.

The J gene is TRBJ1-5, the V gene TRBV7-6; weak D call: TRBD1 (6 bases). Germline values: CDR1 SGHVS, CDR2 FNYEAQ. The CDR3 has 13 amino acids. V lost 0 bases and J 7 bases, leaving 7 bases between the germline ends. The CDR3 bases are TGTGCCAGCAGCTTAGCTGGGGGCCAGCCCCAGCATTTT. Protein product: CASSLAGGQPQHF.

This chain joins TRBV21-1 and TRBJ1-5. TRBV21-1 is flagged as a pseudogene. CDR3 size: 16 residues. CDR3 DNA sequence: TGTGCCAGCAGCAAAGCGCTGGAACCACTGAATCAGCCCCAGCATTTT. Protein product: CASSKALEPLNQPQHF.

The CDR3 region has the DNA TGTGCCAGCAGCCCTTACGGACAGGGGGCCTTCTATGGCTACACCTTC. Translating gives CASSPYGQGAFYGYTF. This rearrangement joins TRBV5-5 to TRBJ1-2, with 11 bases that match TRBD1. J was trimmed by 4 bases and V by 4 bases; bases with no gene match: 9. CDR1 SGHKS and CDR2 YYEKEE come from the germline V gene (reference sequence). This CDR3 comprises 16 residues.

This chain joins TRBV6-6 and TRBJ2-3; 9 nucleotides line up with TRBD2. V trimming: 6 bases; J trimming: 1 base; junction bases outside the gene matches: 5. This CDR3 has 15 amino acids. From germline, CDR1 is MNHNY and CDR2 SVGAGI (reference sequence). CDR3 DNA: TGTGCCAGCAGCCTAGCGGGAAAGGGCACAGATACGCAGTATTTT. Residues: CASSLAGKGTDTQYF.

The CDR3 sequence: CASSGRQGANEKLFF. The DNA for the CDR3 is TGTGCCAGCAGTGGCCGACAGGGCGCTAATGAAAAACTGTTTTTT. The J gene is TRBJ1-4, the V gene TRBV2; 7 nucleotides line up with TRBD1. Germline V gene sequence: CDR1 SNHLY, CDR2 FYNNEI. Trimming cost V 4 bases and J 3 bases; bases outside gene matches: 5. The CDR3 is made up of 15 amino acids.

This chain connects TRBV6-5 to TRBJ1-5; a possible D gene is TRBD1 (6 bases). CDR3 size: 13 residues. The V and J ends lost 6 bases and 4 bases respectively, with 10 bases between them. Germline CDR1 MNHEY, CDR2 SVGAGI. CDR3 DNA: TGTGCCAGCAGACGACAGGTAAATCAGCCCCAGCATTTT. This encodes CASRRQVNQPQHF.

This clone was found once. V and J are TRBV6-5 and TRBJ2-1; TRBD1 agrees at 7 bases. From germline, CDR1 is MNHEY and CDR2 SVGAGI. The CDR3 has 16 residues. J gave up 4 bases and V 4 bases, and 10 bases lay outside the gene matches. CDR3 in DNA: TGTGCCAGCAGTTCCGGGACAGCTAATACATACAATGAGCAGTTCTTC. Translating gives CASSSGTANTYNEQFF.

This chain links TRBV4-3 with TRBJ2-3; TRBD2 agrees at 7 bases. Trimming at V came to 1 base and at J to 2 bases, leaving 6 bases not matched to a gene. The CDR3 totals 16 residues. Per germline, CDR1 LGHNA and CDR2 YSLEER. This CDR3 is CASSQGFSGNTDTQYF. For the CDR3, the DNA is TGCGCCAGCAGCCAAGGGTTCAGCGGGAACACAGATACGCAGTATTTT.

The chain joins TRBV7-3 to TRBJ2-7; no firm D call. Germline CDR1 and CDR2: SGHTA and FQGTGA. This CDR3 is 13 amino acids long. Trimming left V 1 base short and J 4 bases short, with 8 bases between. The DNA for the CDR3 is TGTGCCAGCAGCTTAAGTCCGAGATACGAGCAGTACTTC. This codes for CASSLSPRYEQYF.

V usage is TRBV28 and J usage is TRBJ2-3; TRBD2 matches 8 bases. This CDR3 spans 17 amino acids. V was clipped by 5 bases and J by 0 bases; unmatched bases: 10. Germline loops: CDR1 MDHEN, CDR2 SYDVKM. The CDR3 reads CASSPPSSGASTDTQYF. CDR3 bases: TGTGCCAGCAGTCCGCCCAGTAGCGGGGCTAGCACAGATACGCAGTATTTT.

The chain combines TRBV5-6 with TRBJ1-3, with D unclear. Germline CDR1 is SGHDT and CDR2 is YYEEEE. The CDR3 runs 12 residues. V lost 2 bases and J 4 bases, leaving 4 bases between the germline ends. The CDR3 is CASSFGGNTIYF. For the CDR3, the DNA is TGTGCCAGCAGCTTTGGCGGAAACACCATATATTTT.